What follows is one T cell receptor beta chain and its context. Study processing details: Amplification of reference gene primers provided the estimated nucleated cell counts. The assay was immunoSEQ multiplex PCR, and TCRdb's table has in-frame clones only and misses some. From that table come the V and J calls and clone size; the DNA was used to work out D and trimming. The repertoire holds around 140,000 clones, with about 91% as singletons. Trimming cost V 1 base and J 7 bases; bases outside gene matches: 3. The CDR3 extends over 13 amino acids. Germline CDR1 is SGHTA and CDR2 is FQGNSA. The data originate from a study of blood T cell repertoires in COVID-19. Looking at the study overall: Donors in the United States, Italy and Spain gave samples during acute or convalescent COVID-19. Sources were T cells, B-cell-depleted T cells, or PBMCs; the material itself was cDNA or gDNA.

The genes are TRBV7-2 and TRBJ1-2, with 7 bases lining up with TRBD1. Specimen: peripheral blood. The origin of this receptor is a man aged 50-59 years with acute or convalescent COVID-19. As DNA, the CDR3 is TGTGCCAGCAGCTTAGATGGGGACAGTGGCTACACCTTC. This translates into CASSLDGDSGYTF.